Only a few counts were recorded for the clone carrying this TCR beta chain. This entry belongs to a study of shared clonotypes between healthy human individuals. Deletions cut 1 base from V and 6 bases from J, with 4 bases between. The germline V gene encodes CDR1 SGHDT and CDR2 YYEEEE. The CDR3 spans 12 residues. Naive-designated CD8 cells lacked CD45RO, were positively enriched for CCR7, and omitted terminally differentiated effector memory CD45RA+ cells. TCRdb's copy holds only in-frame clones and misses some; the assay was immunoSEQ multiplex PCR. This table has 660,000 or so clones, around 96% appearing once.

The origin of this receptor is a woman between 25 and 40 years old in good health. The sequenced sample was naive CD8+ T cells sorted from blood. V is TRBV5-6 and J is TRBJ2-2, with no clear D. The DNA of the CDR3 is TGTGCCAGCAGCTTGAGTTCCGGGGAGCTGTTTTTT. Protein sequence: CASSLSSGELFF.